The subject of this entry is one T cell receptor (beta chain). Its target is unknown. The germline gives CDR1 MGHRA, CDR2 YSYEKL. The CDR3 contains 17 residues. J was trimmed by 3 bases and V by 0 bases; bases with no gene match: 10. The sample is drawn from a study of immune cell composition in non-small cell lung cancer. Study results and limitations: TIL tumour reactivity correlated with maximal tumour-associated clone frequency in adenocarcinoma. Smoking pack-years did not significantly correlate with tumour TCR-beta clonality.

Normal lung was sampled as far from the tumour as possible, at least 3 cm. Repertoires were generated with immunoSEQ multiplex PCR, while TCRdb's copy carries only in-frame clones and drops some. The sample contains 1,500 to 2,000 clones, roughly 83% of which appear only once. The chain carries TRBV4-1 and TRBJ2-7; 8 positions match TRBD2. This receptor was identified in a human donor with non-small cell lung cancer. The sequenced sample consisted of non-adjacent lung tissue. The CDR3 loop reads CASSQEGLSGGRYEQYF. CDR3 in DNA: TGCGCCAGCAGCCAAGAAGGTCTAAGCGGGGGCCGCTACGAGCAGTACTTC.